The clone carrying this T cell receptor beta chain was found many times. Its specificity is not known. Thyroid ultrasound, orbital computed tomography, clinical symptoms, and serum thyroxine and TRAb underpinned diagnoses. The PBMCs were taken from around 10 ml of fresh peripheral blood. This entry comes from a study of T cells in Graves' hyperthyroidism and ophthalmopathy. Study results and caveats: Blood also contained most expanded thyroid clonotypes above 0.001.

Amplified TCR beta CDR3 regions came from RNA transcripts. A set of HTBI primers served as the primers for a first-round RT-PCR of the TCR CDR3. MiXCR, applied by TCRdb to the multiplex PCR reads, yields one record per CDR3 protein. The repertoire has roughly 170,000 distinct CDR3 sequences, about a tenth of them found once; the top ten carry approximately 20%. The CDR3 is made up of 15 amino acids. CDR1 is MNHNS, CDR2 SASEGT, per germline. V dropped 5 bases and J dropped 2 bases, with 12 bases sitting between them. The material sequenced was blood. This TCR derives from a woman aged 18 to 35 with Graves' hyperthyroidism that later progressed to Graves' ophthalmopathy. This rearrangement joins TRBV6-1 to TRBJ2-2; possibly TRBD1 for D (5 bases). CDR3: CASSLRQTNTGELFF. The CDR3 region has the DNA TGTGCCAGCAGTTTAAGACAGACTAACACCGGGGAGCTGTTTTTT.